The 5 T cell receptor beta chains in this list originate from one sample, sequenced in a study of T cell changes during pregnancy in multiple sclerosis. Profiled with immunoSEQ multiplex PCR; TCRdb holds only in-frame clones, not every one. This table holds roughly 40,000 clones, around 90% found once. This sample comprised CD8+ T cells from peripheral blood mononuclear cells, obtained in the first trimester of pregnancy. The source is a female donor with multiple sclerosis, enrolled in a pregnancy study.

This rearrangement joins TRBV7-6 to TRBJ2-1; 10 bases align to TRBD2. The CDR3 spans 15 residues. Germline CDR1 SGHVS, CDR2 FNYEAQ. J lost 7 bases, V lost 5 bases, and 8 bases had no gene match. The CDR3 DNA sequence: TGTGCCAGCAGCCCAGCGGGGGGGCCTGGTAATGAGCAGTTCTTC. The encoded protein is CASSPAGGPGNEQFF.

V usage is TRBV25-1 and J usage is TRBJ1-6; 7 bases are shared with TRBD1. This CDR3 region has 15 residues. CDR1 and CDR2 (germline): MGHDK, SYGVNS. The V and J ends lost 3 bases and 7 bases, in that order; junction bases with no gene match: 6. The DNA for the CDR3 is TGTGCCAGCAGTGACCGGGACAGCCTGAATTCACCCCTCCACTTT. Its translation is CASSDRDSLNSPLHF.

The chain joins TRBV7-3 to TRBJ2-1; 9 bases map to TRBD2. CDR3 length: 15 amino acids. Germline trimming cut 5 bases from V and 4 bases from J; bases unmatched to any gene: 6. Germline CDR1 SGHTA, CDR2 FQGTGA. CDR3 region: CASSHLAGAYNEQFF. In DNA, the CDR3 is TGTGCCAGCAGCCACTTAGCGGGGGCTTACAATGAGCAGTTCTTC.

This chain joins TRBV6-5 and TRBJ2-7; a weak D match, TRBD1 (6 bases). This CDR3 contains 14 residues. Germline CDR1 reads MNHEY; CDR2 reads SVGAGI. The V and J ends lost 5 bases and 5 bases respectively, with 16 bases between them. The CDR3 DNA reads as TGTGCCAGCAGTCCCTTGGGGGCGGAAGACGAGCAGTACTTC. Its translation: CASSPLGAEDEQYF.

The J gene is TRBJ2-2, the V gene TRBV15; D might be TRBD1 (5 bases). Trimming removed 5 bases at V and 6 bases at J, with 7 bases between. This CDR3 spans 12 amino acids. From germline, CDR1 is LNHNV and CDR2 YYDKDF (reference sequence). CDR3 sequence: CATSSRAGELFF. CDR3 sequence (DNA): TGTGCCACCAGCTCCAGGGCCGGGGAGCTGTTTTTT.